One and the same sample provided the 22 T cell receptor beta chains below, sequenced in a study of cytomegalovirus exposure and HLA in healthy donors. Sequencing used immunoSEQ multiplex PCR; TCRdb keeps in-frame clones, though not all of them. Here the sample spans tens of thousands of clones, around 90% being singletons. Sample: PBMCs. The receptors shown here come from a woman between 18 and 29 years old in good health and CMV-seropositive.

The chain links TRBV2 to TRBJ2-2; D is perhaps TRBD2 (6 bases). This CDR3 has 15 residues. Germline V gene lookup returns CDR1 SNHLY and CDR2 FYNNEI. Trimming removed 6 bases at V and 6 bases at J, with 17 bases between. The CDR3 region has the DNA TGTGCCAGCAGCCACAGACTAGATACGGCCGGGGAGCTGTTTTTT. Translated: CASSHRLDTAGELFF. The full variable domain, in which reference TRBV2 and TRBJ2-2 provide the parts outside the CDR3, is EPEVTQTPSHQVTQMGQEVILRCVPISNHLYFYWYRQILGQKVEFLVSFYNNEISEKSEIFDDQFSVERPDGSNFTLKIRSTKLEDSAMYFCASSHRLDTAGELFFGEGSRLTVL.

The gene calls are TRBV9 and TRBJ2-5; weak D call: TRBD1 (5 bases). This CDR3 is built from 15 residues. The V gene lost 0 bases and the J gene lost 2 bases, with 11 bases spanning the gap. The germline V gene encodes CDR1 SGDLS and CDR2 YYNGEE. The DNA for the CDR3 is TGTGCCAGCAGCGTAGCTGGTCAGGGACAAGAGACCCAGTACTTC. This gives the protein CASSVAGQGQETQYF.

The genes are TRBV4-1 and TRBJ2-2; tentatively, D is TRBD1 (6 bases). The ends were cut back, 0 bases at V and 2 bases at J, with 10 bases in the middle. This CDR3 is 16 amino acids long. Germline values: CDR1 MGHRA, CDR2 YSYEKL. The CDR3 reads CASSQEAGDNTGELFF. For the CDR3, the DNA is TGCGCCAGCAGCCAAGAGGCAGGGGATAACACCGGGGAGCTGTTTTTT.

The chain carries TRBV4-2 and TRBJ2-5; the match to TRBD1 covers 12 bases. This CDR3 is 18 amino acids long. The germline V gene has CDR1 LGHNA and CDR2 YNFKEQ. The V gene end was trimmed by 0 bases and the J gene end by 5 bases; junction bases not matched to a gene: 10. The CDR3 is CASSQEGVGTGGEETQYF. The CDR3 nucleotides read TGTGCCAGCAGCCAAGAAGGGGTTGGGACAGGGGGCGAGGAGACCCAGTACTTC.

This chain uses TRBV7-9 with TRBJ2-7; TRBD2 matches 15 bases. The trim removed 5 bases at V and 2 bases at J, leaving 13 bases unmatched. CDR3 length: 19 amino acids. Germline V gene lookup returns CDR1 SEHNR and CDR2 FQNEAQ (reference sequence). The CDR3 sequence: CASSVQPGLAGGDTYEQYF. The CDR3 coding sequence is TGTGCCAGCAGCGTGCAGCCGGGACTAGCGGGGGGTGATACCTACGAGCAGTACTTC.

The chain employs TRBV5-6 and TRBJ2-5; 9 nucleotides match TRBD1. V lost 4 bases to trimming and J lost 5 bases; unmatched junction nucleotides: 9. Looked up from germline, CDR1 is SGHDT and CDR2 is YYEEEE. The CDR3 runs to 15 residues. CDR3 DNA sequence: TGTGCCAGCAGCGGGGGACAGGGAAGGCGGGAGACCCAGTACTTC. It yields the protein CASSGGQGRRETQYF.

The CDR3 region has the DNA TGCGCCAGCAGCCAAGATCGTCTAGCGGGAGCCGATACGCAGTATTTT. The encoded protein is CASSQDRLAGADTQYF. The chain uses TRBV4-1 and TRBJ2-3; TRBD2 aligns across 10 bases. CDR1 is MGHRA, CDR2 YSYEKL, per germline. J was trimmed by 6 bases and V by 0 bases; bases with no gene match: 6. This CDR3 has 16 residues.

Here the CDR3 reads CASSLLGRARGYTF. For the CDR3, the DNA is TGTGCCAGCAGCTTATTAGGCAGGGCGCGAGGCTACACCTTC. The chain links TRBV7-9 to TRBJ1-2; perhaps TRBD1 as D (5 bases). V shed 2 bases and J shed 8 bases, with 15 bases lying between them. The germline V gene encodes CDR1 SEHNR and CDR2 FQNEAQ (reference sequence). The length of the CDR3 is 14 residues. Supplemented by reference TRBV7-9 and TRBJ1-2, the full variable domain reads DTGVSQNPRHKITKRGQNVTFRCDPISEHNRLYWYRQTLGQGPEFLTYFQNEAQLEKSRLLSDRFSAERPKGSFSTLEIQRTEQGDSAMYLCASSLLGRARGYTFGSGTRLTVV.

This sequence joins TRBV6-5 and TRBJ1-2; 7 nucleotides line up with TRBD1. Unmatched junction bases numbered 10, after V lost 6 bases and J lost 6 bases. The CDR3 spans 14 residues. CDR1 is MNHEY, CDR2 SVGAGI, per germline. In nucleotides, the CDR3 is TGTGCCAGCAGAAACAGGGGACAGCTTCATGGCTACACCTTC. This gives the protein CASRNRGQLHGYTF.

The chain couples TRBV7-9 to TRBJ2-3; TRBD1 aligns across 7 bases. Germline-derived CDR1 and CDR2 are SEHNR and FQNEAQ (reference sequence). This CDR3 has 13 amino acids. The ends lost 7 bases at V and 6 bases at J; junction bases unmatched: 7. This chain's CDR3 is CASNLQTGDTQYF. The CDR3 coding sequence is TGTGCCAGCAATCTTCAGACAGGGGATACGCAGTATTTT.

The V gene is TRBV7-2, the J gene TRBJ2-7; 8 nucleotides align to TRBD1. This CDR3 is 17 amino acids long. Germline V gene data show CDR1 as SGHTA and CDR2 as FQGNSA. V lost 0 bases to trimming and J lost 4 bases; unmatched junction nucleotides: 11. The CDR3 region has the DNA TGTGCCAGCAGCTTAGCCCAGGGGGCCACTTGGGTTTACGAGCAGTACTTC. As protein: CASSLAQGATWVYEQYF.

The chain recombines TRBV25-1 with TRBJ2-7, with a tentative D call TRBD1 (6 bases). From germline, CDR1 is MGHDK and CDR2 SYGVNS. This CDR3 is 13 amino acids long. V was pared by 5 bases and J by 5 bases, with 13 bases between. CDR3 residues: CASSFTGTNEQYF. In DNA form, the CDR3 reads TGTGCCAGCAGTTTCACCGGGACAAACGAGCAGTACTTC.

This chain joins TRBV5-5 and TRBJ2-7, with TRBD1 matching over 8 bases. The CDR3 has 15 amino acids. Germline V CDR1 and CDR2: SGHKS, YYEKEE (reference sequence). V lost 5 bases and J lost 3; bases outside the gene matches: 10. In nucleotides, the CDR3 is TGTGCCAGCAGTCAGGGGGCGAACAGTCACTACGAGCAGTACTTC. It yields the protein CASSQGANSHYEQYF.

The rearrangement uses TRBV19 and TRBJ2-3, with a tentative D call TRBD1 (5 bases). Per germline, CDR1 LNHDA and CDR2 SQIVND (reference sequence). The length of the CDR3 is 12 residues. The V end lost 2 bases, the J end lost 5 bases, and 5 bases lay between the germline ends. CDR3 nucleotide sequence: TGTGCCAGTAGTATACAGGGAGATACGCAGTATTTT. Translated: CASSIQGDTQYF.

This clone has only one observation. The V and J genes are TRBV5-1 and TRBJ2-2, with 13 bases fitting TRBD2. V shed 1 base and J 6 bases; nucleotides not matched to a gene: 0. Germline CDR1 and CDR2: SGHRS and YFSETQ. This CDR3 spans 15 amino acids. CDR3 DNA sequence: TGCGCCAGCAGCTTGACTAGCGGGGGGGCCGGGGAGCTGTTTTTT. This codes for CASSLTSGGAGELFF. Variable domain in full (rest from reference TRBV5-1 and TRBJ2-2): KAGVTQTPRYLIKTRGQQVTLSCSPISGHRSVSWYQQTPGQGLQFLFEYFSETQRNKGNFPGRFSGRQFSNSRSEMNVSTLELGDSALYLCASSLTSGGAGELFFGEGSRLTVL.

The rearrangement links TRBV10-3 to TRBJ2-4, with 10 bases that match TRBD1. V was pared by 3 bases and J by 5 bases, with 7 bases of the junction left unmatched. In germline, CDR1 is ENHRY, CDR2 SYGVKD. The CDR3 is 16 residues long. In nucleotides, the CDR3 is TGTGCCATCAGTGACCCCTCCGGGACAGGGGAAAACATTCAGTACTTC. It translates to CAISDPSGTGENIQYF.

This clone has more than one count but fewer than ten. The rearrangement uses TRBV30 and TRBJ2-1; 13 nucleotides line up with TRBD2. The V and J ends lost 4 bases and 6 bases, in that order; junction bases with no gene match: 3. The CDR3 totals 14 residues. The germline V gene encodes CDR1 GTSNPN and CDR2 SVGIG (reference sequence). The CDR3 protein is CAWNRLAGGNEQFF. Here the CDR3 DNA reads TGTGCCTGGAATCGACTAGCGGGGGGCAATGAGCAGTTCTTC.

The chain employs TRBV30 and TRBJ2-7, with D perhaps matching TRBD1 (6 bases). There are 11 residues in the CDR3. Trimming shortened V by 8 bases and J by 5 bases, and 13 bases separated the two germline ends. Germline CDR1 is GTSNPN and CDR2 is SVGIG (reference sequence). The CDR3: CARSQGDEQYF. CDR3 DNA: TGTGCCCGTTCACAGGGAGACGAGCAGTACTTC.

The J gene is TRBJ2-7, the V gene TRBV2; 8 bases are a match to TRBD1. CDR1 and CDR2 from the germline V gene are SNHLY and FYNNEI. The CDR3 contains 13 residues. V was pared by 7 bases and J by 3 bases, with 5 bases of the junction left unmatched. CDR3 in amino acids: CASIRDRLYEQYF. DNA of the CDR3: TGTGCCAGCATTCGGGACAGGCTCTACGAGCAGTACTTC.

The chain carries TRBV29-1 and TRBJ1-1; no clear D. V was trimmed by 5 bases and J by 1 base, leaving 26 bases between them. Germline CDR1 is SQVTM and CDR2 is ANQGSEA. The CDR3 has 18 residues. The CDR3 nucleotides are TGCAGCGTTACCGGGATAGTGGTTCGTCAACCCCAGAACACTGAAGCTTTCTTT. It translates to CSVTGIVVRQPQNTEAFF.

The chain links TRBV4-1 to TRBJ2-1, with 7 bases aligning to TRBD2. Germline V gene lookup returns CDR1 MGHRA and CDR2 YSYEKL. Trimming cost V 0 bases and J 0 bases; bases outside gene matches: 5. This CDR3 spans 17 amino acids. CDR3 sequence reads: CASSQDPGGSSYNEQFF. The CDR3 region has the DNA TGCGCCAGCAGCCAAGATCCGGGCGGGAGCTCCTACAATGAGCAGTTCTTC.

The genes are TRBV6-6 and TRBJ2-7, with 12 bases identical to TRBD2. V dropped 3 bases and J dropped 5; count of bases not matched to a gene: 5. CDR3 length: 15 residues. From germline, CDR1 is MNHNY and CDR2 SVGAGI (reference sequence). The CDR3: CASSYLAGGRDEQYF. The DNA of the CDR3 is TGTGCCAGCAGTTATCTAGCGGGGGGGAGGGACGAGCAGTACTTC.